The rows below give T cell receptor beta chains drawn from one sample of a study of early T cells in non-severe SARS-CoV-2 infection. Via MiXCR, TCRdb re-called the 5' RACE reads, giving one row per CDR3 protein. The table lists some 60,000 distinct CDR3 sequences, 8.5% to 10% of them singletons. The specimen was whole blood. These receptors were taken from an adult who was a healthcare worker with PCR-confirmed SARS-CoV-2 infection or an uninfected control (not recorded which). CDR3s include the opening cysteine and the closing phenylalanine or tryptophan. The D gene is left open where the match is weak. Part of the rows lack a size; the others show once, few, many or a class for expanded clones.

>TRBJ2-7|NA|many|TRBV20-1
CSAQTFRSYEQYF
TGCAGTGCCCAGACCTTCCGCTCCTACGAGCAGTACTTC
>TRBJ2-7|TRBD1|many|TRBV12-3/TRBV12-4
CASSLDRAYEQYF
TGTGCCAGCAGTTTGGACAGGGCCTACGAGCAGTACTTC
>TRBJ2-1|NA|many|TRBV11-2
CASSLEGFGVKQFF
TGTGCCAGCAGCTTAGAGGGGTTTGGGGTTAAGCAGTTCTTC
>TRBJ2-4|NA|NA|TRBV21-1
CASSKDRAVAQVGFLAKNIQYF
TGTGCCAGCAGCAAAGATAGGGCCGTAGCCCAAGTAGGGTTCCTAGCCAAAAACATTCAGTACTTC
>TRBJ2-1|TRBD2|few|TRBV12-3/TRBV12-4
CASSSPGGAGGYNEQFF
TGTGCCAGCAGTTCCCCCGGGGGAGCGGGAGGATACAATGAGCAGTTCTTC
>TRBJ1-2|NA|many|TRBV12-2
CASRRAPAGPKCGYTF
TGTGCAAGTCGCCGAGCACCGGCCGGGCCCAAGTGTGGCTACACCTTC
>TRBJ2-2|NA|NA|TRBV5-5
CASSLITSSTGELFF
TGTGCCAGCAGCTTGATAACCTCGAGCACCGGGGAGCTGTTTTTT
>TRBJ2-1|NA|many|TRBV6-6
CASSYSRDNEQFF
TGTGCCAGCAGTTACTCCCGAGACAATGAGCAGTTCTTC
>TRBJ2-2|NA|few|TRBV14
CASSLGRLNTGELFF
TGTGCCAGCAGCTTGGGACGTCTAAACACCGGGGAGCTGTTTTTT
>TRBJ1-1|TRBD1|few|TRBV7-9
CASSPGGRGLTEAFF
TGTGCCAGCAGCCCAGGGGGCAGGGGGCTTACTGAAGCTTTCTTT
>TRBJ1-1|NA|few|TRBV24-1
CATSDLVAPRPLEAFF
TGTGCCACCAGTGATTTGGTGGCGCCCCGTCCGCTTGAAGCTTTCTTT